These 10 T cell receptor beta chains came from one sample sequenced in a study of blood T cells in healthy people across ages. A second PCR, run for about 6 to 12 cycles, used a sample-barcoded 5' primer plus a J-beta primer mix. TCRdb processed the 5' RACE reads anew with MiXCR; each CDR3 protein has one entry. The sample carries about 1.8 million distinct CDR3 sequences, roughly 52% recorded once. The sequencing input was blood. These receptors all come from a woman aged 40-49 years in good health.

This clonotype showed up many times. Here the CDR3 DNA reads TGTGCCAGCAGCTTAGGAAGAGAGGGCGAGCAGTACTTC. It translates to CASSLGREGEQYF. The chain recombines TRBV7-2 with TRBJ2-7, with D perhaps matching TRBD2 (5 bases). V lost 1 base and J lost 6, with 10 bases in between. This CDR3 spans 13 amino acids. Germline lookup yields CDR1 SGHTA and CDR2 FQGNSA.

This clonotype came up a few times. J is TRBJ2-7 and V is TRBV7-8; possible D gene TRBD2, 5 bases. The CDR3 length is 16 residues. V lost 5 bases and J lost 5, with 22 bases in between. Germline CDR1 SGHVS, CDR2 FQNEAQ. In DNA, the CDR3 is TGTGCCAGCAGCCCTCTCCTCTCCGGGGAGAGCAACGAGCAGTACTTC. Protein product: CASSPLLSGESNEQYF.

The chain combines TRBV5-1 with TRBJ2-1, with 11 positions matching TRBD2. Germline lookup yields CDR1 SGHRS and CDR2 YFSETQ. Germline trimming cut 4 bases from V and 5 bases from J; bases unmatched to any gene: 8. The CDR3 is 16 residues long. The CDR3 DNA reads TGCGCCAGCAGCCTGACTAGCGGGGTTGCACACAATGAGCAGTTCTTC. Translation gives CASSLTSGVAHNEQFF.

This clonotype was seen a handful of times. The chain recombines TRBV4-1 with TRBJ2-1; TRBD2 matches 7 bases. CDR1 and CDR2 (germline): MGHRA, YSYEKL. V lost 1 base and J lost 14; bases outside the gene matches: 8. This CDR3 region has 13 residues. The CDR3 here is CASSQAGTIVEFF. The CDR3 region has the DNA TGCGCCAGCAGCCAAGCTGGGACTATCGTCGAGTTCTTC.

V and J are TRBV7-2 and TRBJ2-5; possibly TRBD2 for D (5 bases). V was pared by 3 bases and J by 1 base, with 12 bases between. Per the germline V gene, CDR1 is SGHTA and CDR2 is FQGNSA. This CDR3 region has 15 residues. This chain's CDR3 is CASSLFDYLQETQYF. In nucleotides, the CDR3 is TGTGCCAGCAGCTTGTTCGACTACCTCCAAGAGACCCAGTACTTC.

The chain couples TRBV5-4 to TRBJ2-1; 7 bases are shared with TRBD2. Germline V gives CDR1 SGHNT, CDR2 YYREEE (reference sequence). With 4 bases clipped from V and 7 bases from J, the junction kept 11 bases outside the gene matches. This CDR3 contains 15 residues. The CDR3 is CASSTRDYEGNEQFF. CDR3 coding DNA: TGTGCCAGCAGCACCCGGGACTACGAGGGTAATGAGCAGTTCTTC.

J is TRBJ2-3 and V is TRBV20-1; 9 bases are shared with TRBD2. V shed 1 base and J 2 bases; nucleotides not matched to a gene: 4. There are 15 residues in the CDR3. Germline V gene data show CDR1 as DFQATT and CDR2 as SNEGSKA (reference sequence). The CDR3 is CSARVGLAVTDTQYF. The CDR3 DNA reads as TGCAGTGCTAGAGTGGGACTAGCCGTCACAGATACGCAGTATTTT.

In its sample, this clonotype was seen many times. The chain links TRBV27 to TRBJ2-6; TRBD1 aligns across 9 bases. This CDR3 is built from 20 residues. The V and J ends lost 6 bases and 0 bases, in that order; junction bases with no gene match: 15. Germline assignment: CDR1 MNHEY and CDR2 SMNVEV (reference sequence). In DNA form, the CDR3 reads TGTGCCAGCAGAGGGACAGGGATTTTGACGACGACCTCTGGGGCCAACGTCCTGACTTTC. As protein: CASRGTGILTTTSGANVLTF.

The chain carries TRBV2 and TRBJ2-5, with D possibly being TRBD1 (5 bases). Germline CDR1 SNHLY, CDR2 FYNNEI. This CDR3 comprises 12 residues. V was clipped by 10 bases and J by 2 bases, with 11 bases between them. The CDR3 protein is CATTAVQETQYF. The DNA of the CDR3 is TGTGCCACGACAGCAGTTCAAGAGACCCAGTACTTC. The full variable domain, in which reference TRBV2 and TRBJ2-5 provide the parts outside the CDR3, is EPEVTQTPSHQVTQMGQEVILRCVPISNHLYFYWYRQILGQKVEFLVSFYNNEISEKSEIFDDQFSVERPDGSNFTLKIRSTKLEDSAMYFCATTAVQETQYFGPGTRLLVL.

The sample holds a few counts of this clonotype. V and J are TRBV7-2 and TRBJ2-3; 9 bases line up with TRBD2. This CDR3 comprises 15 residues. With 6 bases clipped from V and 2 bases from J, the junction kept 6 bases outside the gene matches. Germline values: CDR1 SGHTA, CDR2 FQGNSA. In nucleotides, the CDR3 is TGTGCCAGCAGAGTTAGCGGGGGCTCCACAGATACGCAGTATTTT. Residues: CASRVSGGSTDTQYF.